These 29 T cell receptor beta chains share one sample of origin, sequenced in a study of blood T cell repertoires in COVID-19. Profiling relied on immunoSEQ multiplex PCR, and the TCRdb table lists in-frame clones only, not all of them. Of approximately 250,000 clones listed, roughly 88% are singletons. The material sequenced was PBMCs or T cells enriched from blood (not recorded which). These receptors were obtained from a woman in her thirties or forties with acute COVID-19.

In its sample, this clone was seen a few times. The chain uses TRBV7-9 and TRBJ2-3; TRBD2 matches 12 bases. The germline V gene encodes CDR1 SEHNR and CDR2 FQNEAQ (reference sequence). V lost 5 bases, J lost 4 bases, and 10 bases stayed unmatched. The CDR3 runs to 17 residues. The CDR3 DNA follows: TGTGCCAGCAGCCCCCTTGCTAGCGGGGGGGCCCCAGATACGCAGTATTTT. Its translation is CASSPLASGGAPDTQYF.

The rearrangement joins TRBV10-2 to TRBJ1-1, with 8 nucleotides matching TRBD1. Germline V gene sequence: CDR1 WSHSY, CDR2 SAAADI. V gave up 6 bases and J gave up 4 bases; unmatched junction bases: 7. The CDR3 consists of 14 residues. CDR3 coding DNA: TGCGCCAGCAGGGACGGACAGGGAGGCACTGAAGCTTTCTTT. Its protein is CASRDGQGGTEAFF.

The chain combines TRBV19 with TRBJ1-6; the match to TRBD1 covers 8 bases. Losses at the gene ends were 11 bases for V and 5 bases for J; bases not matched to a gene: 8. This CDR3 has 14 amino acids. Germline values: CDR1 LNHDA, CDR2 SQIVND (reference sequence). CDR3 amino acids: CAARGREDNSPLHF. CDR3 bases: TGTGCCGCCAGGGGGCGCGAAGATAATTCACCCCTCCACTTT. The whole variable domain, filled in from reference TRBV19 and TRBJ1-6, reads DGGITQSPKYLFRKEGQNVTLSCEQNLNHDAMYWYRQDPGQGLRLIYYSQIVNDFQKGDIAEGYSVSREKKESFPLTVTSAQKNPTAFYLCAARGREDNSPLHFGNGTRLTVT.

The rearrangement uses TRBV10-3 and TRBJ2-5; 10 bases agree with TRBD1. Germline V CDR1 and CDR2: ENHRY, SYGVKD. The CDR3 length is 14 residues. The V gene end was trimmed by 8 bases and the J gene end by 4 bases; junction bases not matched to a gene: 7. Here the CDR3 reads CAIARQGASETQYF. CDR3 DNA sequence: TGTGCCATCGCGAGACAGGGGGCCTCAGAGACCCAGTACTTC.

The chain recombines TRBV18 with TRBJ2-1; 11 positions match TRBD2. This CDR3 comprises 17 residues. Germline CDR1 KGHSH, CDR2 LQKENI. V shed 2 bases, J shed 5 bases, and the junction held 8 bases outside the gene matches. DNA of the CDR3: TGTGCCAGCTCACCATCGGCTAGCGGGGGGCGGAACAATGAGCAGTTCTTC. This translates into CASSPSASGGRNNEQFF.

The chain joins TRBV3-1 (or the pseudogene TRBV3-2) to TRBJ1-5; perhaps TRBD1 as D (5 bases). This CDR3 has 14 residues. V was trimmed by 3 bases and J by 1 base, leaving 7 bases between them. From germline, CDR1 is LGHDT and CDR2 YNNKEL (reference sequence). CDR3 amino acids: CASSQGHSNQPQHF. The CDR3 bases are TGTGCCAGCAGCCAGGGGCACAGCAATCAGCCCCAGCATTTT.

J is TRBJ2-1 and V is TRBV7-9, with unresolved D. Germline values: CDR1 SEHNR, CDR2 FQNEAQ (reference sequence). V lost 3 bases to trimming and J lost 7 bases, with 16 bases between them. The CDR3 runs 15 residues. The CDR3 DNA follows: TGTGCCAGCAGCTTTGGGCAGGTGGTTGTAAATGAGCAGTTCTTC. This gives the protein CASSFGQVVVNEQFF.

The V call is TRBV27, the J call TRBJ2-2; unclear D gene. Germline CDR1 is MNHEY and CDR2 is SMNVEV (reference sequence). Trimming stripped 5 bases from V and 0 bases from J, with 4 bases between. The CDR3 is 13 amino acids. The CDR3 reads CASSPSNTGELFF. CDR3 DNA: TGTGCCAGCAGTCCCTCGAACACCGGGGAGCTGTTTTTT.

The CDR3 here is CAISPRSRLGAYEQYV. Written as DNA, the CDR3 is TGTGCCATCAGCCCCAGGAGCCGACTAGGTGCCTACGAGCAGTACGTC. This chain links TRBV10-3 with TRBJ2-7, with D possibly matching TRBD2 (6 bases). In germline, CDR1 is ENHRY, CDR2 SYGVKD. Trimming pared 6 bases from V and 2 bases from J, leaving 20 bases between. The CDR3 sequence is 16 residues long.

The CDR3 protein is CATSSSGRSNEQFF. Written as DNA, the CDR3 is TGTGCCACCAGTAGTAGCGGGAGATCCAATGAGCAGTTCTTC. This sequence joins TRBV24-1 and TRBJ2-1; 9 bases fit TRBD2. Per the germline V gene, CDR1 is KGHDR and CDR2 is SFDVKD. Losses at the gene ends were 6 bases for V and 6 bases for J; bases not matched to a gene: 5. CDR3 length equals 14 residues.

The sample holds one count of this clone. The genes are TRBV27 and TRBJ2-2; TRBD2 might be the D (6 bases). This CDR3 spans 15 amino acids. The germline V and J ends were trimmed by 0 bases and 4 bases, with 9 bases remaining between them. CDR1 and CDR2 (germline): MNHEY, SMNVEV (reference sequence). CDR3 DNA sequence: TGTGCCAGCAGTTTATCTAGGGGAGGCACCGGGGAGCTGTTTTTT. Translating it yields CASSLSRGGTGELFF.

The chain links TRBV7-6 to TRBJ1-2; D gene ambiguous. Germline CDR1 SGHVS, CDR2 FNYEAQ. Between the trimmed V and J ends, which lost 0 bases and 7 bases, there was a span of 15 bases. CDR3 length: 15 residues. CDR3: CASSLAGDSRGGYTF. The CDR3 DNA reads TGTGCCAGCAGCTTAGCGGGAGATTCCCGGGGTGGCTACACCTTC.

Written as DNA, the CDR3 is TGTGCCAGCAGGATTGGGACAGGTGGAAACACCATATATTTT. The encoded protein is CASRIGTGGNTIYF. The chain employs TRBV2 and TRBJ1-3, with 8 positions matching TRBD1. The CDR3 is 14 amino acids. J lost 3 bases, V lost 6 bases, and 4 bases had no gene match. Germline assignment: CDR1 SNHLY and CDR2 FYNNEI.

The chain couples TRBV24-1 to TRBJ2-7; 7 nucleotides agree with TRBD2. After removal of 6 bases from V and 2 bases from J, the junction contained 3 bases not matched to a gene. The CDR3 has 13 amino acids. From germline, CDR1 is KGHDR and CDR2 SFDVKD. The CDR3 sequence is CATSRTSPYEQYF. The CDR3 DNA reads as TGTGCCACCAGTCGGACTAGTCCCTACGAGCAGTACTTC.

The CDR3 sequence is CASRSDREYNSPLHF. The CDR3 DNA reads TGTGCCAGTAGATCGGACAGGGAGTATAATTCACCCCTCCACTTT. The chain couples TRBV19 to TRBJ1-6, with 8 bases lining up with TRBD1. Losses at the gene ends were 6 bases for V and 4 bases for J; bases not matched to a gene: 5. This CDR3 contains 15 residues. CDR1 LNHDA and CDR2 SQIVND come from the germline V gene (reference sequence).

V gene TRBV14 combines with J gene TRBJ1-6; 7 bases are a match to TRBD1. This CDR3 has 15 amino acids. J was trimmed by 10 bases and V by 2 bases; bases with no gene match: 8. Germline loops: CDR1 SGHDN, CDR2 FVKESK. DNA of the CDR3: TGTGCCAGCAGCCAACGGACACAGGGGAGGTCACCCCTCCACTTT. Protein product: CASSQRTQGRSPLHF.

The chain carries TRBV29-1 and TRBJ2-5, with 7 positions matching TRBD2. CDR1 and CDR2 from the germline V gene are SQVTM and ANQGSEA. Trimming at V came to 3 bases and at J to 2 bases, leaving 12 bases not matched to a gene. The CDR3 spans 16 residues. CDR3 region: CSVEGGVGLHQETQYF. CDR3 nucleotides: TGCAGCGTTGAGGGGGGAGTGGGACTACATCAAGAGACCCAGTACTTC.

The rearrangement links TRBV5-1 to TRBJ2-5; D not resolved. The germline gives CDR1 SGHRS, CDR2 YFSETQ. The length of the CDR3 is 13 residues. The V end lost 1 base, the J end lost 1 base, and 5 bases lay between the germline ends. In DNA form, the CDR3 reads TGCGCCAGCAGCTTGATCTCCCAAGAGACCCAGTACTTC. It specifies CASSLISQETQYF.

V is TRBV5-1 and J is TRBJ1-2; TRBD1 aligns across 8 bases. This CDR3 has 14 residues. With 4 bases clipped from V and 4 bases from J, the junction kept 6 bases outside the gene matches. CDR1 is SGHRS and CDR2 is YFSETQ in the germline V gene. Here the CDR3 DNA reads TGCGCCAGCAGCACAGGACAGGGCGGCTATGGCTACACCTTC. Residues: CASSTGQGGYGYTF.

The V gene is TRBV18, the J gene TRBJ1-3, with unresolved D. This CDR3 spans 16 amino acids. In germline, CDR1 is KGHSH, CDR2 LQKENI. V was trimmed by 2 bases and J by 0 bases, leaving 11 bases between them. CDR3 sequence (DNA): TGTGCCAGCTCACCAGCAGGTGGAAGCTCTGGAAACACCATATATTTT. It encodes CASSPAGGSSGNTIYF.

This chain links TRBV7-9 with TRBJ2-2; the match to TRBD2 covers 7 bases. CDR3 length equals 16 residues. J lost 1 base, V lost 4 bases, and 6 bases had no gene match. Germline loops: CDR1 SEHNR, CDR2 FQNEAQ (reference sequence). CDR3 DNA: TGTGCCAGCAGCTCAGCGGGGAGGAAGAACACCGGGGAGCTGTTTTTT. This encodes CASSSAGRKNTGELFF.

V and J are TRBV28 and TRBJ2-1; possibly TRBD1 for D (6 bases). Germline V CDR1 and CDR2: MDHEN, SYDVKM. CDR3 length: 14 residues. V was shortened by 9 bases and J by 6 bases, with 18 bases between the two germline ends. CDR3 nucleotide sequence: TGTGCCAGTATCCCTCAGGGGACAACCAATGAGCAGTTCTTC. It codes for CASIPQGTTNEQFF.

The chain employs TRBV4-3 and TRBJ2-1, with 10 bases lining up with TRBD2. Germline assignment: CDR1 LGHNA and CDR2 YSLEER. Trimming removed 3 bases from V and 8 bases from J; junction bases left unmatched: 16. This CDR3 comprises 18 residues. Here the CDR3 DNA reads TGCGCCAGCAGCCATTCCGTCAGCGGAGCGGGGGGGCCCCATGAGCAGTTCTTC. Translating gives CASSHSVSGAGGPHEQFF.

The chain has TRBV18 and TRBJ1-5, with D unresolved. The CDR3 is 13 amino acids. Per germline, CDR1 KGHSH and CDR2 LQKENI. Trimming took 2 bases from V and 8 from J, leaving 10 bases between them. CDR3: CASSPSLVEPQHF. The CDR3 DNA reads as TGTGCCAGCTCACCATCCCTAGTTGAGCCCCAGCATTTT.

The rearrangement links TRBV9 to TRBJ2-7, with 8 bases matching TRBD1. The CDR3 consists of 16 residues. CDR1 is SGDLS and CDR2 is YYNGEE in the germline V gene. Trimming at V came to 3 bases and at J to 5 bases, leaving 13 bases not matched to a gene. CDR3 residues: CASSARSSTGVDEQYF. CDR3 bases: TGTGCCAGCAGCGCGAGATCCTCGACAGGGGTCGACGAGCAGTACTTC.

The CDR3 loop is CASSFFAGGSNQPQHF. CDR3 nucleotide sequence: TGTGCCAGCAGCTTTTTTGCGGGTGGAAGCAATCAGCCCCAGCATTTT. This chain joins TRBV7-2 and TRBJ1-5; D unresolved. V dropped 3 bases and J dropped 1 base, with 13 bases sitting between them. The CDR3 is made up of 16 amino acids. The germline CDR1 and CDR2 sequences are SGHTA and FQGNSA.

CDR3 coding DNA: TGTGCCTGGAGTCCACAGACAGTAGTGCCCTACGAGCAGTACTTC. It is translated as CAWSPQTVVPYEQYF. This chain joins TRBV30 and TRBJ2-7; D is possibly TRBD1 (5 bases). The CDR3 is made up of 15 amino acids. V was trimmed by 2 bases and J by 2 bases, leaving 16 bases between them. Germline V gene lookup returns CDR1 GTSNPN and CDR2 SVGIG (reference sequence).

V usage is TRBV6-6 and J usage is TRBJ1-3; D unresolved. The CDR3 has 16 residues. Between the trimmed V and J ends, which lost 0 bases and 0 bases, there was a span of 9 bases. Per germline, CDR1 MNHNY and CDR2 SVGAGI (reference sequence). The CDR3 DNA reads TGTGCCAGCAGTTACTCGCAGGTTTCCTCTGGAAACACCATATATTTT. It yields the protein CASSYSQVSSGNTIYF.

V gene TRBV18 combines with J gene TRBJ2-3, with D possibly being TRBD2 (5 bases). V lost 4 bases, J lost 0 bases, and 17 bases lay in between. The CDR3 is 17 amino acids. The V gene's germline CDR1 is KGHSH and CDR2 LQKENI. The CDR3 DNA sequence: TGTGCCAGCTCACTCCCCCGGGGTGTAGCTAGCACAGATACGCAGTATTTT. This translates into CASSLPRGVASTDTQYF.